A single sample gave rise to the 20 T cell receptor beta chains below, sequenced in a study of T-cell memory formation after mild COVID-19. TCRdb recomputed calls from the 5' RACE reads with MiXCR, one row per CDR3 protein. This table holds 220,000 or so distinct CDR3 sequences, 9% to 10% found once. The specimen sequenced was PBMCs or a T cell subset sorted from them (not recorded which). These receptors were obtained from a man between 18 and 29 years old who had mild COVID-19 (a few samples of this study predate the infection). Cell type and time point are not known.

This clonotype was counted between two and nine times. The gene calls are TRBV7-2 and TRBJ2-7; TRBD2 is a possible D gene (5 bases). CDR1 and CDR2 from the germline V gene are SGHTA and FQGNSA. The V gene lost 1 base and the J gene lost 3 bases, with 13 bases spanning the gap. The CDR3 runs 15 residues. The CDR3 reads CASSLDRGYLYEQYF. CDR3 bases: TGTGCCAGCAGCTTAGACCGGGGATACCTCTACGAGCAGTACTTC.

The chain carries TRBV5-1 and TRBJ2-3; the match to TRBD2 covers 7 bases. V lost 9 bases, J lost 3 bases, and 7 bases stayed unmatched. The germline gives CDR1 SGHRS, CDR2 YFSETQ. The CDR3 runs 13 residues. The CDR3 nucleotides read TGCGCCACCCGACCCGGGGGGACAGATACGCAGTATTTT. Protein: CATRPGGTDTQYF.

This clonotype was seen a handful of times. CDR3 sequence: CSAYRRGGNSPLHF. The DNA for the CDR3 is TGCAGTGCCTACCGTCGAGGAGGTAATTCACCCCTCCACTTT. The chain combines TRBV20-1 with TRBJ1-6; D gene unclear. This CDR3 region has 14 residues. The germline V gene encodes CDR1 DFQATT and CDR2 SNEGSKA (reference sequence). Between the trimmed V and J ends, which lost 6 bases and 6 bases, there was a span of 15 bases.

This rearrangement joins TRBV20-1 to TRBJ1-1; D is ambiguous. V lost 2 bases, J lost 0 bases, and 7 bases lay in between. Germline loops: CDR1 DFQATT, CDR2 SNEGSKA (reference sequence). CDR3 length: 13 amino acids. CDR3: CSARPNLNTEAFF. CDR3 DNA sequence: TGCAGTGCTAGACCGAACCTGAACACTGAAGCTTTCTTT.

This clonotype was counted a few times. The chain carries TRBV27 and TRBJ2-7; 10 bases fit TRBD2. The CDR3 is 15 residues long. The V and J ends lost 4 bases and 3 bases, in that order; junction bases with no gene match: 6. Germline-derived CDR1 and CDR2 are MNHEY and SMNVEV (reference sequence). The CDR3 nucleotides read TGTGCCAGCAGTTCGGCTTTAGCGGGGGGCTACGAGCAGTACTTC. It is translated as CASSSALAGGYEQYF.

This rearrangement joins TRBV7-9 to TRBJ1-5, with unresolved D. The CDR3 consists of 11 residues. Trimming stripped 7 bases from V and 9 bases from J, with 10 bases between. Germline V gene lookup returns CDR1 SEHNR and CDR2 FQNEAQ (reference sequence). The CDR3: CASTAGGPQHF. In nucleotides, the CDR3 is TGTGCCAGCACCGCAGGCGGGCCCCAGCATTTT.

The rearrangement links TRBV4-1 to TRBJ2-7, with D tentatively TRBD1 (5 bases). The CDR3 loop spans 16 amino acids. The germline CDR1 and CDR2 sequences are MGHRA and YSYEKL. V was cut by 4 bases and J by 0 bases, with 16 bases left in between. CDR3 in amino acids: CASSLETGSLSYEQYF. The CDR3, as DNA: TGCGCCAGCAGCCTAGAAACAGGTTCCCTCTCCTACGAGCAGTACTTC.

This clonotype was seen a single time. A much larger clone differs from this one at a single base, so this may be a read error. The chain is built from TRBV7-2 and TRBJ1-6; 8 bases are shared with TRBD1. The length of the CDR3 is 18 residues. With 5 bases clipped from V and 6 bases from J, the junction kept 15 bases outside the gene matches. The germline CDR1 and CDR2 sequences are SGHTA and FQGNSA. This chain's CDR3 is CASSQRTGSRSGNSPLHF. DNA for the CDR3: TGTGCCAGCAGCCAAAGGACAGGGAGTCGTTCCGGTAATTCACCCCTCCACTTT.

This chain's CDR3 is CASSNTGVYGYTF. CDR3 bases: TGCGCCAGCAGCAATACAGGGGTCTATGGCTACACCTTC. The rearrangement links TRBV5-1 to TRBJ1-2, with TRBD1 matching 7 bases. CDR3 size: 13 residues. The J segment lost 4 bases and the V segment lost 4 bases, leaving 4 bases of the junction unmatched. In germline, CDR1 is SGHRS, CDR2 YFSETQ.

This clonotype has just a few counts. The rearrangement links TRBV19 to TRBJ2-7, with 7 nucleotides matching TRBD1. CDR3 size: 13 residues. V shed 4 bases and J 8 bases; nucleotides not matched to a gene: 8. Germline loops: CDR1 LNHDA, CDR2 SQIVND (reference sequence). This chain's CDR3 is CASSTNQGVKQYF. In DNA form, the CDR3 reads TGTGCCAGTAGTACCAACCAGGGGGTCAAGCAGTACTTC.

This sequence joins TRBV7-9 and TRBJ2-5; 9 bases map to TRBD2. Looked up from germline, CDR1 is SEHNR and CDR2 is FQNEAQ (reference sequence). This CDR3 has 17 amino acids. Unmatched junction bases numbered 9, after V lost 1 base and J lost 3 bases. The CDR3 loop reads CASSLGGRKRGEETQYF. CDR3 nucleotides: TGTGCCAGCAGCTTAGGAGGACGCAAGCGGGGGGAAGAGACCCAGTACTTC.

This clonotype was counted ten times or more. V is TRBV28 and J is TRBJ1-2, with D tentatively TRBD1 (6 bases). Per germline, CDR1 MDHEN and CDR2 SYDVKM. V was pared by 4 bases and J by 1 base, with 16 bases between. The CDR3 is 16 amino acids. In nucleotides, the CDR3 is TGTGCCAGCAGTTCCGCCCGGGGGGCTGGTAACTATGGCTACACCTTC. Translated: CASSSARGAGNYGYTF.

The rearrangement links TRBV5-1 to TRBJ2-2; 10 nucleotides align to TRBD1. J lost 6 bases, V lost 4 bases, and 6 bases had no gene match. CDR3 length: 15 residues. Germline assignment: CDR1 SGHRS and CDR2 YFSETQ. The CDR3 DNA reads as TGCGCCAGCAGCCAAGGACAGGGGGGAGCCGGGGAGCTGTTTTTT. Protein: CASSQGQGGAGELFF.

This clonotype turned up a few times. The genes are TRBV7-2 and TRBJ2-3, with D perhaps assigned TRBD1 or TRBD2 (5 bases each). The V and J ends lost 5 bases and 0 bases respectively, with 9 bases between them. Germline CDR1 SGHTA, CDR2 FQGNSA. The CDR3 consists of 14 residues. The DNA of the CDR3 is TGTGCCAGCAGCCGCCGGGACAGCACAGATACGCAGTATTTT. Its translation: CASSRRDSTDTQYF.

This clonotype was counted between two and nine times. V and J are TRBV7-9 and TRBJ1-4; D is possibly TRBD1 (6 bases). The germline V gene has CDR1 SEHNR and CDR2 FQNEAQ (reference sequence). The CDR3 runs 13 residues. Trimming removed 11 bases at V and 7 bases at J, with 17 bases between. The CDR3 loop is CAGGGGRGEKLFF. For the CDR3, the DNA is TGTGCCGGAGGCGGGGGCAGGGGTGAAAAACTGTTTTTT.

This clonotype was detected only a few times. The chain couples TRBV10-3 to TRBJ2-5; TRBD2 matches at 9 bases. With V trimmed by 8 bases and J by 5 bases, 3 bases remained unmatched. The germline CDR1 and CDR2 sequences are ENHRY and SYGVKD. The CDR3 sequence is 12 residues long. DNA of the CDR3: TGTGCCATCCGCGGGACTAGCGAGACCCAGTACTTC. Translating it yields CAIRGTSETQYF.

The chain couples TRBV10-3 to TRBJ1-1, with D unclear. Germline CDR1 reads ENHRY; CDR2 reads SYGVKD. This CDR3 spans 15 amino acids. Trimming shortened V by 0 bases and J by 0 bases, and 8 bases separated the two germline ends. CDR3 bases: TGTGCCATCAGTGAGTCGCGGACGATGAACACTGAAGCTTTCTTT. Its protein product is CAISESRTMNTEAFF.

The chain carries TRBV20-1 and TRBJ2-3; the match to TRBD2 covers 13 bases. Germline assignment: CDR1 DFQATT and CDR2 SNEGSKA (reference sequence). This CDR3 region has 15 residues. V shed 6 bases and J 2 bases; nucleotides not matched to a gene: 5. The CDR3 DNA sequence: TGCAGTGCCGAGGGACTAGCGGGGCCCACAGATACGCAGTATTTT. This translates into CSAEGLAGPTDTQYF.

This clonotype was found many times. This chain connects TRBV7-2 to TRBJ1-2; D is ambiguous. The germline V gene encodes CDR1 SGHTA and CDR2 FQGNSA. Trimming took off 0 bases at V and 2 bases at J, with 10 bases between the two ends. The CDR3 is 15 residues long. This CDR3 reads CASSLAAGRNYGYTF. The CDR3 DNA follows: TGTGCCAGCAGCTTAGCGGCTGGACGGAACTATGGCTACACCTTC.

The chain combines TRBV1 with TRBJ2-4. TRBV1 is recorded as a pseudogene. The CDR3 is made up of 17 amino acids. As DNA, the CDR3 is TGCACCAGCAGCCAAATCGCAGAGCTCATGGCCAAAAACATTCAGTACTTC. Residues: CTSSQIAELMAKNIQYF.